This passage covers 13 T cell receptor beta chains from one sample sequenced in a study of T cell repertoires in cytomegalovirus infection (dated by TCRdb to the late 2010s). Sequenced on an Illumina HiSeq 1500. TCRdb passed the public sequencing reads through fastp at Q25 and MiXCR, retaining productive beta sequences. All rows with the same CDR3 protein become a single entry with the most common DNA and genes. The sample table records under 200,000 distinct CDR3 sequences; approximately 9.6% of these occur just once. About 4.6% of the sample is in the top ten clones. Sequencing was done on a sample of PBMCs. Receptors originate from a human donor in good health (CMV status not recorded). Some clones in this sample may be carry-over from other donors' samples.

This clonotype was found many times. The V gene is TRBV7-9, the J gene TRBJ2-5, with 11 bases that match TRBD2. J gave up 3 bases and V 5 bases, and 8 bases lay outside the gene matches. Germline V gives CDR1 SEHNR, CDR2 FQNEAQ (reference sequence). This CDR3 region has 16 residues. The CDR3 reads CASSPLAGGEEETQYF. The CDR3 DNA sequence: TGTGCCAGCAGCCCCCTAGCGGGAGGAGAAGAAGAGACCCAGTACTTC.

The rearrangement links TRBV27 to TRBJ1-2; no reliable D call. The CDR3 extends over 13 amino acids. Germline values: CDR1 MNHEY, CDR2 SMNVEV (reference sequence). With 2 bases removed from V and 3 bases from J, the gap between germline ends came to 7 bases. Here the CDR3 DNA reads TGTGCCAGCAGTTTAAACGGAGACTATGGCTACACCTTC. Amino acids: CASSLNGDYGYTF.

The chain uses TRBV10-3 and TRBJ1-2, with 9 positions matching TRBD1. Looked up from germline, CDR1 is ENHRY and CDR2 is SYGVKD. Losses at the gene ends were 6 bases for V and 2 bases for J; bases not matched to a gene: 7. The CDR3 has 15 amino acids. Here the CDR3 reads CAIRPGDRVNYGYTF. The CDR3, as DNA: TGTGCCATCAGACCCGGGGACAGGGTCAACTATGGCTACACCTTC.

This clonotype was seen at least ten times. The chain combines TRBV7-2 with TRBJ2-1; perhaps TRBD2 as D (5 bases). Between the trimmed V and J ends, which lost 5 bases and 0 bases, there was a span of 11 bases. Germline lookup yields CDR1 SGHTA and CDR2 FQGNSA. CDR3 length: 15 amino acids. DNA of the CDR3: TGTGCCAGCAGCCCCCGGGGAAGCTCCTACAATGAGCAGTTCTTC. This gives the protein CASSPRGSSYNEQFF.

This clonotype showed up many times. Given a much more abundant clone one base away, this may be a read error. CDR3 sequence (DNA): TGTGCCAGCGGTTCGAGCTCCTACAATGAGCAGTTCTTC. Translating gives CASGSSSYNEQFF. The chain combines TRBV2 with TRBJ2-1; D gene ambiguous. The CDR3 sequence is 13 residues long. Germline V gene lookup returns CDR1 SNHLY and CDR2 FYNNEI. Trimming left V 8 bases short and J 0 bases short, with 8 bases between. Together with reference TRBV2 and TRBJ2-1, the CDR3 gives the full variable domain: EPEVTQTPSHQVTQMGQEVILRCVPISNHLYFYWYRQILGQKVEFLVSFYNNEISEKSEIFDDQFSVERPDGSNFTLKIRSTKLEDSAMYFCASGSSSYNEQFFGPGTRLTVL.

This clonotype was recorded many times. The V call is TRBV19, the J call TRBJ1-1, with D hard to call. The CDR3 covers 15 residues. With 1 base removed from V and 5 bases from J, the gap between germline ends came to 14 bases. CDR1 and CDR2 (germline): LNHDA, SQIVND (reference sequence). The CDR3 region has the DNA TGTGCCAGTAGTATAGGAAGGGCGGCAAGGACTGAAGCTTTCTTT. Residues: CASSIGRAARTEAFF.

This clonotype came up a few times. The V call is TRBV2, the J call TRBJ2-5, with TRBD2 as a possible D gene (5 bases). The CDR3 covers 11 residues. The V and J ends lost 8 bases and 2 bases respectively, with 6 bases between them. CDR1 SNHLY and CDR2 FYNNEI come from the germline V gene. The CDR3 spells CASERQETQYF. The DNA for the CDR3 is TGTGCCAGCGAGCGGCAAGAGACCCAGTACTTC.

This clonotype was observed many times. This chain links TRBV7-2 with TRBJ1-3, with TRBD1 as a possible D gene (6 bases). CDR1 is SGHTA, CDR2 FQGNSA, per germline. Trimming cost V 7 bases and J 4 bases, with 11 bases left between them. The CDR3 totals 13 residues. Here the CDR3 DNA reads TGTGCCAGCACCCTAGACAGGGGAAACACCATATATTTT. It codes for CASTLDRGNTIYF.

A few counts support this clonotype. V usage is TRBV20-1 and J usage is TRBJ2-3; 9 nucleotides line up with TRBD2. Germline trimming cut 1 base from V and 6 bases from J; bases unmatched to any gene: 5. The germline V gene encodes CDR1 DFQATT and CDR2 SNEGSKA (reference sequence). CDR3 length: 14 residues. The CDR3 protein is CSARGLAGRDTQYF. The CDR3 region has the DNA TGCAGTGCTAGAGGTCTAGCGGGGCGGGATACGCAGTATTTT.

This clonotype was seen only a few times. V and J are TRBV29-1 and TRBJ1-2; perhaps TRBD1 as D (6 bases). There are 15 residues in the CDR3. The ends were cut back, 7 bases at V and 0 bases at J, with 18 bases in the middle. Germline CDR1 and CDR2: SQVTM and ANQGSEA. As DNA, the CDR3 is TGCAGCGCGAAGAAAGGGGGGGAACCTAACTATGGCTACACCTTC. This encodes CSAKKGGEPNYGYTF. The whole variable domain, filled in from reference TRBV29-1 and TRBJ1-2, reads SAVISQKPSRDICQRGTSLTIQCQVDSQVTMMFWYRQQPGQSLTLIATANQGSEATYESGFVIDKFPISRPNLTFSTLTVSNMSPEDSSIYLCSAKKGGEPNYGYTFGSGTRLTVV.

The chain carries TRBV29-1 and TRBJ2-3; unclear D gene. V was shortened by 4 bases and J by 4 bases, with 15 bases between the two germline ends. CDR1 is SQVTM and CDR2 is ANQGSEA in the germline V gene. The CDR3 extends over 14 amino acids. This CDR3 reads CSVVRASIPDTQYF. The CDR3 bases are TGCAGCGTTGTTCGGGCATCCATCCCAGATACGCAGTATTTT.

This clonotype was found a few times. The V and J genes are TRBV28 and TRBJ2-7; no clear D. The germline CDR1 and CDR2 sequences are MDHEN and SYDVKM. This CDR3 region has 12 residues. V lost 5 bases, J lost 2 bases, and 7 bases lay in between. The CDR3 region is CASSPLAYEQYF. CDR3 sequence (DNA): TGTGCCAGCAGTCCCTTGGCCTACGAGCAGTACTTC.

This clonotype was seen many times. CDR3 in amino acids: CASSRGSTDTQYF. The CDR3 coding sequence is TGTGCCAGCAGCCGGGGCAGCACAGATACGCAGTATTTT. The chain links TRBV6-2 or TRBV6-3 to TRBJ2-3; tentatively, D is TRBD1 or TRBD2 (5 bases each). In germline, CDR1 is MNHEY, CDR2 SVGEGT. The CDR3 covers 13 residues. Trimming removed 6 bases from V and 0 bases from J, with 7 bases in between.